One sample yielded the 28 T cell receptor beta chains listed below, sequenced in a study of T cells in Graves' hyperthyroidism and ophthalmopathy. Amplified TCR beta CDR3 regions derived from RNA transcripts. A set of HTBI primers served as the primers for a first-round RT-PCR of the TCR CDR3. MiXCR, run by TCRdb on the multiplex PCR reads, gives a single entry per CDR3 protein. The sample yields approximately 610,000 distinct CDR3 sequences, 14% to 15% seen once. Sequencing was performed on blood. The receptors stem from a woman aged 40 to 50 with Graves' ophthalmopathy.

This clonotype was seen repeatedly, ten times or more. The chain combines TRBV12-3 or TRBV12-4 with TRBJ1-1; D may be TRBD1 (5 bases). This CDR3 region has 15 residues. V was pared by 3 bases and J by 7 bases, with 18 bases between. The CDR3 DNA reads TGTGCCAGCAGTTTGGGCGGGGCTCACGGTGATGAAGCTTTCTTT. The encoded protein is CASSLGGAHGDEAFF.

This clonotype was counted ten times or more. The chain couples TRBV25-1 to TRBJ2-7; D is undetermined. Germline V gives CDR1 MGHDK, CDR2 SYGVNS. V lost 0 bases to trimming and J lost 2 bases, with 8 bases between them. CDR3 length: 14 residues. In DNA form, the CDR3 reads TGTGCCAGCAGTGAATATCTGGGAACCTACGAGCAGTACTTC. It is translated as CASSEYLGTYEQYF.

The chain carries TRBV5-1 and TRBJ2-7; weak D call: TRBD1 (5 bases). The germline gives CDR1 SGHRS, CDR2 YFSETQ. V dropped 0 bases and J dropped 5 bases, with 24 bases sitting between them. The CDR3 consists of 18 residues. CDR3 nucleotides: TGCGCCAGCAGCTTGGTAGGGATGGGATCAAGGGGCGCTAACGAGCAGTACTTC. This encodes CASSLVGMGSRGANEQYF.

This clonotype was counted ten times or more. The chain links TRBV20-1 to TRBJ2-7; TRBD2 agrees at 12 bases. The germline V gene encodes CDR1 DFQATT and CDR2 SNEGSKA (reference sequence). This CDR3 region has 16 residues. Germline trimming cut 2 bases from V and 2 bases from J; bases unmatched to any gene: 7. CDR3 in DNA: TGCAGTGCTAGATATAGGACTAGCGGGACTCCCTACGAGCAGTACTTC. Protein product: CSARYRTSGTPYEQYF.

In its sample, this clonotype was seen many times. CDR3 sequence (DNA): TGTGCCAGCAGCTTAGGAGACTGGGACACTGAAGCTTTCTTT. Protein sequence: CASSLGDWDTEAFF. V is TRBV11-1 and J is TRBJ1-1, with no clear D. The CDR3 contains 14 residues. Germline CDR1 SGHAT, CDR2 FQDESV (reference sequence). Trimming took 1 base from V and 3 from J, leaving 9 bases between them.

The table lists this clonotype with many counts. The gene calls are TRBV5-1 and TRBJ1-6; D is uncertain. The germline V gene has CDR1 SGHRS and CDR2 YFSETQ. The CDR3 is 15 amino acids. Trimming stripped 4 bases from V and 4 bases from J, with 12 bases between. In DNA, the CDR3 is TGCGCCAGCAGCGTTGATTTAGTTTATAATTCACCCCTCCACTTT. This gives the protein CASSVDLVYNSPLHF.

This clonotype appeared many times. V usage is TRBV6-5 and J usage is TRBJ1-2; the match to TRBD1 covers 8 bases. The CDR3 extends over 16 amino acids. Germline CDR1 reads MNHEY; CDR2 reads SVGAGI. Trimming removed 0 bases from V and 4 bases from J; junction bases left unmatched: 7. In DNA, the CDR3 is TGTGCCAGCAGTTACTCGGGGACAGGCCGAATCTATGGCTACACCTTC. Its protein is CASSYSGTGRIYGYTF.

There are many counts of this clonotype. V usage is TRBV6-1 and J usage is TRBJ2-2, with TRBD2 as a possible D gene (6 bases). V lost 3 bases to trimming and J lost 2 bases, with 13 bases between them. The CDR3 totals 16 residues. Germline V gene data show CDR1 as MNHNS and CDR2 as SASEGT. The DNA of the CDR3 is TGTGCCAGCAGTGATTGGTGGGGGGTCAACACCGGGGAGCTGTTTTTT. Protein: CASSDWWGVNTGELFF.

This clonotype was seen more than once but under ten times. The chain employs TRBV11-1 and TRBJ2-7; TRBD2 agrees at 8 bases. The germline V gene has CDR1 SGHAT and CDR2 FQDESV (reference sequence). CDR3 length equals 16 residues. V lost 1 base, J lost 0 bases, and 5 bases stayed unmatched. The CDR3 DNA sequence: TGTGCCAGCAGCTTAGTTGCCGGGAGGGTCTCCTACGAGCAGTACTTC. Its translation is CASSLVAGRVSYEQYF.

This clonotype was observed at least ten times. V gene TRBV6-5 combines with J gene TRBJ2-7, with TRBD1 identical over 10 bases. The J segment lost 2 bases and the V segment lost 4 bases, leaving 5 bases of the junction unmatched. The germline V gene encodes CDR1 MNHEY and CDR2 SVGAGI. The CDR3 runs to 15 residues. The CDR3 sequence is CASSSGDRGAYEQYF. The CDR3 DNA is TGTGCCAGCAGTTCGGGGGACAGGGGAGCCTACGAGCAGTACTTC.

This clonotype was detected many times. The J gene is TRBJ2-7, the V gene TRBV12-3 or TRBV12-4; D remains unclear. This CDR3 is built from 14 residues. Trimming pared 3 bases from V and 5 bases from J, leaving 14 bases between. CDR3 in amino acids: CASSLGKRWDEQYF. The CDR3 DNA follows: TGTGCCAGCAGTTTGGGAAAGAGGTGGGACGAGCAGTACTTC.

This clonotype was detected ten times or more. V usage is TRBV16 and J usage is TRBJ1-2; D not certain. The CDR3 is 14 residues long. CDR1 is KGHSY, CDR2 FQNENV, per germline. V shed 4 bases and J shed 4 bases, with 13 bases lying between them. The CDR3 here is CASSPSTPGYGYTF. The CDR3 DNA follows: TGTGCCAGCAGCCCATCGACCCCGGGCTATGGCTACACCTTC.

At least ten counts were recorded for this clonotype. The V and J genes are TRBV14 and TRBJ1-1; D not certain. V was trimmed by 11 bases and J by 0 bases, leaving 13 bases between them. The CDR3 runs to 13 residues. CDR1 is SGHDN, CDR2 FVKESK, per germline. The CDR3 here is CASGVGMNTEAFF. CDR3 DNA sequence: TGTGCCTCTGGAGTGGGAATGAACACTGAAGCTTTCTTT.

With respect to this clonotype: A read error may be the cause here, since a much bigger clone is one base away. The J gene is TRBJ2-7, the V gene TRBV20-1, with 8 bases aligning to TRBD1. The germline V gene encodes CDR1 DFQATT and CDR2 SNEGSKA (reference sequence). This CDR3 is built from 14 residues. With 3 bases clipped from V and 6 bases from J, the junction kept 10 bases outside the gene matches. The CDR3 nucleotides read TGCAGTGCTAGCCCGACAGGGGCTGGCTCCGAGCAGTACTTC. Residues: CSASPTGAGSEQYF.

CDR3 nucleotides: TGTGCCAGCAGCTTAGCAGCGGAGGGGGAGACCCAGTACTTC. Translation: CASSLAAEGETQYF. The chain uses TRBV7-8 and TRBJ2-5, with D perhaps matching TRBD2 (6 bases). The CDR3 totals 14 residues. Trimming stripped 0 bases from V and 5 bases from J, with 10 bases between. The V gene's germline CDR1 is SGHVS and CDR2 FQNEAQ.

There are a few counts of this clonotype. The junction departs from the called germline gene at one end, perhaps through a read error. V gene TRBV4-1 combines with J gene TRBJ2-7, with TRBD1 identical over 12 bases. Per germline, CDR1 MGHRA and CDR2 YSYEKL. The CDR3 has 14 amino acids. The chain's CDR3 is CASSQGLGQGASDF. CDR3 nucleotides: TGCGCCAGCAGCCAAGGTCTGGGACAGGGGGCTTCGGACTTC.

This clonotype was seen many times. The rearrangement joins TRBV30 to TRBJ2-7; D gene ambiguous. V was pared by 2 bases and J by 3 bases, with 5 bases between. Germline V gene lookup returns CDR1 GTSNPN and CDR2 SVGIG (reference sequence). This CDR3 comprises 11 residues. In nucleotides, the CDR3 is TGTGCCTGGAGTACAAACTACGAGCAGTACTTC. It specifies CAWSTNYEQYF.

The J gene is TRBJ1-3, the V gene TRBV12-3 or TRBV12-4; D is ambiguous. Between the trimmed V and J ends, which lost 10 bases and 3 bases, there was a span of 16 bases. The CDR3 contains 14 residues. The CDR3 region has the DNA TGTGCCACCGCCCCCCAGATTAGTGGAAACACCATATATTTT. Its protein is CATAPQISGNTIYF.

Ten or more counts support this clonotype. This chain connects TRBV5-1 to TRBJ1-1, with D maybe TRBD1 (5 bases). This CDR3 has 17 amino acids. Trimming shortened V by 0 bases and J by 0 bases, and 15 bases separated the two germline ends. CDR1 and CDR2 (germline): SGHRS, YFSETQ. The CDR3 protein is CASSLGSTGTMNTEAFF. DNA of the CDR3: TGCGCCAGCAGCTTGGGGTCCACAGGTACCATGAACACTGAAGCTTTCTTT. Combining the CDR3 with reference TRBV5-1 and TRBJ1-1 gives the whole variable domain KAGVTQTPRYLIKTRGQQVTLSCSPISGHRSVSWYQQTPGQGLQFLFEYFSETQRNKGNFPGRFSGRQFSNSRSEMNVSTLELGDSALYLCASSLGSTGTMNTEAFFGQGTRLTVV.

Ten or more counts support this clonotype. The gene calls are TRBV29-1 and TRBJ1-5; D call uncertain. CDR1 and CDR2 from the germline V gene are SQVTM and ANQGSEA. The CDR3 length is 14 residues. With 6 bases removed from V and 0 bases from J, the gap between germline ends came to 12 bases. The CDR3 sequence: CSVLYEDSNQPQHF. The CDR3 coding sequence is TGCAGCGTCCTGTATGAGGATAGCAATCAGCCCCAGCATTTT.

The chain links TRBV19 to TRBJ2-7, with D unclear. Deletions cut 3 bases from V and 3 bases from J, with 9 bases between. CDR1 is LNHDA, CDR2 SQIVND, per germline (reference sequence). CDR3 length: 13 residues. The CDR3 bases are TGTGCCAGTAGTATGGGTCTTTACTACGAGCAGTACTTC. It specifies CASSMGLYYEQYF.

This clonotype was recorded many times. Being one base from a much bigger clone, this may be a read error. J is TRBJ1-2 and V is TRBV6-5; D unclear. The CDR3 spans 14 residues. Germline CDR1 reads MNHEY; CDR2 reads SVGAGI. The V end was cut by 0 bases, the J end by 3 bases, with 8 bases between. This chain's CDR3 is CASSYSIYDYGYTF. The DNA for the CDR3 is TGTGCCAGCAGTTACTCGATTTACGACTATGGCTACACCTTC.

This clonotype was detected only a few times. Compared with germline, one end of the junction differs, possibly owing to a read error. The CDR3 DNA sequence: TGCAGTGCTAAGGGGGAGGGTTACGTGCAGTACTTC. Residues: CSAKGEGYVQYF. This chain connects TRBV20-1 to TRBJ2-7; tentative D call: TRBD2 (7 bases). The CDR3 extends over 12 amino acids. Germline V gives CDR1 DFQATT, CDR2 SNEGSKA (reference sequence).

The chain combines TRBV20-1 with TRBJ2-6; D may be TRBD2 (5 bases). This CDR3 has 14 residues. From germline, CDR1 is DFQATT and CDR2 SNEGSKA (reference sequence). V gave up 3 bases and J gave up 2 bases, with 8 bases separating them. The CDR3 is CSARDWAGANVLTF. CDR3 DNA: TGCAGTGCTAGGGACTGGGCTGGGGCCAACGTCCTGACTTTC.

This clonotype has at least ten counts. V gene TRBV12-3 or TRBV12-4 combines with J gene TRBJ1-2; TRBD1 agrees at 7 bases. This CDR3 comprises 10 residues. Unmatched junction bases numbered 4, after V lost 8 bases and J lost 10 bases. CDR3 DNA sequence: TGTGCCAGCCGCGACAGGGACTACACCTTC. Encoded protein: CASRDRDYTF.

This chain connects TRBV7-9 to TRBJ1-1; a weak D match, TRBD1 (6 bases). Germline V lookup: CDR1 SEHNR, CDR2 FQNEAQ (reference sequence). The CDR3 has 15 amino acids. V was pared by 3 bases and J by 6 bases, with 17 bases between. The CDR3 DNA reads TGTGCCAGCAGCTTTCCTGGGGGGGCCGGGCCTGAAGCTTTCTTT. Protein sequence: CASSFPGGAGPEAFF.

This clonotype was counted ten times or more. The chain links TRBV28 to TRBJ2-7, with 7 bases identical to TRBD2. This CDR3 has 15 amino acids. Trimming cost V 3 bases and J 0 bases; bases outside gene matches: 5. Germline values: CDR1 MDHEN, CDR2 SYDVKM. CDR3 DNA: TGTGCCAGCAGTTTGCGGGAGACCCCCTCCTACGAGCAGTACTTC. As protein: CASSLRETPSYEQYF.

This clonotype showed up just a few times. The V and J genes are TRBV4-1 and TRBJ2-7; D gene uncertain. This CDR3 region has 18 residues. Germline V gene sequence: CDR1 MGHRA, CDR2 YSYEKL. V gave up 4 bases and J gave up 0 bases, with 22 bases separating them. The CDR3 region is CASSRHSRLETSSYEQYF. In nucleotides, the CDR3 is TGCGCCAGCAGCCGACACAGTAGGCTAGAGACCTCCTCCTACGAGCAGTACTTC.